The clone carrying this T cell receptor beta chain was seen a handful of times. Its antigen remains unknown. TCRdb processed the 5' RACE reads anew with MiXCR; each CDR3 protein has one entry. The repertoire holds 300,000 to 350,000 distinct CDR3 sequences, with around 12% as singletons. The source of the sample is a study of identical twins. Study-wide points: Cross-sectional statistics, not tracking of the same donors, supported the conclusions.

This CDR3 is built from 13 residues. V lost 0 bases to trimming and J lost 5 bases, with 8 bases between them. Germline CDR1 DFQATT, CDR2 SNEGSKA (reference sequence). The same specimen was also included in a second study, on yellow fever vaccine responses in identical twins.

This rearrangement joins TRBV20-1 to TRBJ2-1; weak D call: TRBD2 (5 bases). This clonotype originated in a woman aged 18-29 years in good health. The sequenced sample was CD8+ T cells sorted from blood. The CDR3 here is CSARDQADNEQFF. The CDR3 nucleotides are TGCAGTGCTAGAGATCAAGCGGACAATGAGCAGTTCTTC.